The rows below give T cell receptor beta chains drawn from one sample of a study of blood T cell repertoires in COVID-19. Clones were read by immunoSEQ multiplex PCR, and TCRdb kept only the in-frame ones, dropping some. The profile shows roughly 100,000 clones, around 90% of them singletons. Source material: peripheral blood. The receptor set was obtained from a man over 45 in a cohort sampled during active COVID-19. Each CDR3 is given with its conserved first and last residue. A D gene is named only where the DNA matches it firmly. Not all rows give a size; the values are once, few, many and, for expanded clones, a class.

>TRBV4-1|NA|once|TRBJ1-3
TGCGCCAGCAGCCAAGACGGGTCTAGTTCTTCTGGAAACACCATATATTTT
CASSQDGSSSSGNTIYF
>TRBV7-9|TRBD2|NA|TRBJ2-3
TGTGCCAGCAGCTTTACTAGCGGGGGGACAGATACGCAGTATTTT
CASSFTSGGTDTQYF
>TRBV2|NA|once|TRBJ2-6
TGTGCCAGCAGTGCCGGCAGGGAATCCTCTGGGGCCAACGTCCTGACTTTC
CASSAGRESSGANVLTF
>TRBV6-6|TRBD2|NA|TRBJ2-3
TGTGCCAGCAGTTTCGGGGGGGCCATGATGCCAGATACGCAGTATTTT
CASSFGGAMMPDTQYF
>TRBV3-1/TRBV3-2|NA|NA|TRBJ1-6
TGTGCCAGCAGCCAAGATTTCCCCCGGGACACTCTCCACTTT
CASSQDFPRDTLHF
>TRBV28|TRBD2|NA|TRBJ2-1
TGTGCCAACTCTCCGGGGCGCGGGAGCTCCTACAATGAGCAGTTCTTC
CANSPGRGSSYNEQFF
>TRBV19|NA|NA|TRBJ2-5
TGTGCCAGTAGTATAGTAACAGGGTCGGCAGAGACCCAGTACTTC
CASSIVTGSAETQYF
>TRBV6-2/TRBV6-3|TRBD1|few|TRBJ1-2
TGTGCCAGCAGTCATCCCGGGACAGTCTATGGCTACACCTTC
CASSHPGTVYGYTF
>TRBV29-1|TRBD1|NA|TRBJ2-5
TGCAGCGTTTACAGGGGCCAAGAGACCCAGTACTTC
CSVYRGQETQYF
>TRBV11-2|TRBD2|once|TRBJ2-5
TGTGCCAGCGCCCCTGGGGGCCTGCGGGGGGCTGGGGAGACCCAGTACTTC
CASAPGGLRGAGETQYF
>TRBV5-4|TRBD1|NA|TRBJ1-6
TGTGCCAGCAGCTTTGGGACAGCTTCACCCCTCCACTTT
CASSFGTASPLHF
>TRBV6-2/TRBV6-3|NA|NA|TRBJ2-1
TGTGCCAGCAGTAACACAGAGATTTCCTACAATGAGCAGTTCTTC
CASSNTEISYNEQFF
>TRBV6-2/TRBV6-3|NA|once|TRBJ1-2
TGTGCCAGCAGTTACTCTCGGGGCTATGGCTACACCTTC
CASSYSRGYGYTF
>TRBV27|NA|NA|TRBJ1-4
TGTGCCAGCAGTTACCCGTCTCGGGAAAAACTGTTTTTT
CASSYPSREKLFF
>TRBV4-3|NA|NA|TRBJ1-4
TGCGCCAGCAGCCAATCCGCTTTTGGGGAGGCAAAACTGTTTTTT
CASSQSAFGEAKLFF
>TRBV25-1|NA|NA|TRBJ1-2
TGTGCCAGCAGACGCGACAGGAGCGATAGTCATGGCTACACCTTC
CASRRDRSDSHGYTF
>TRBV7-9|TRBD2|NA|TRBJ2-7
TGTGCCAGCAGCCCCAGGACTAGCGGGGCGTTCTCCTACGAGCAGTACTTC
CASSPRTSGAFSYEQYF
>TRBV7-3|NA|NA|TRBJ2-1
TGTGCCAGCAGCTTATCGACCGGGTTGAGTTCCTACAATGAGCAGTTCTTC
CASSLSTGLSSYNEQFF
>TRBV19|NA|NA|TRBJ1-1
TGTGCCAGTAGTATTACAGATAACACTGAAGCTTTCTTT
CASSITDNTEAFF
>TRBV5-1|NA|once|TRBJ1-4
TGCGCCAGCAGCCCCTCCGGGAGTTCAACTAATGAAAAACTGTTTTTT
CASSPSGSSTNEKLFF
>TRBV19|NA|NA|TRBJ2-3
TGTGCCAGTAGTCCGAGCATTGCGGATACGCAGTATTTT
CASSPSIADTQYF
>TRBV19|NA|NA|TRBJ2-5
TGTGCCAGTAGTATCCTAGACCAAGAGACCCAGTACTTC
CASSILDQETQYF
>TRBV3-1/TRBV3-2|NA|NA|TRBJ1-2
TGTGCCAGCAGCCAAGGCGGGTACTATGGCTACACCTTC
CASSQGGYYGYTF
>TRBV6-2/TRBV6-3|NA|NA|TRBJ1-5
TGTGCCAGCAGCCAGCCGCTAGGGCCCCAGCATTTT
CASSQPLGPQHF
>TRBV7-9|NA|NA|TRBJ1-2
TGTGCCAGCAGCTCCACTTCCTACTATGGCTACACCTTC
CASSSTSYYGYTF
>TRBV5-1|TRBD1|NA|TRBJ2-6
TGCGCCAGCAGCAATTCGGGACAGGGGATCTCTGGGGCCAACGTCCTGACTTTC
CASSNSGQGISGANVLTF
>TRBV5-1|NA|NA|TRBJ2-1
TGCGCCTGTCAACTAGGCGGATCAGACAATGAGCAGTTCTTC
CACQLGGSDNEQFF
>TRBV18|TRBD1|NA|TRBJ1-1
TGTGCCAGCTCAACCGGGACAGCAAACACTGAAGCTTTCTTT
CASSTGTANTEAFF
>TRBV19|NA|once|TRBJ1-6
TGTGCCAGTAGTACCTGGACAACGACGGCTTCACCCCTCCACTTT
CASSTWTTTASPLHF
>TRBV9|NA|NA|TRBJ2-5
TGTGCCAGCACCCCGTCGGGGTACCAAGAGACCCAGTACTTC
CASTPSGYQETQYF
>TRBV7-2|TRBD1|NA|TRBJ2-3
TGTGCCAGCAGCTTAGAACCGGGACAGAACTTGAAAAGCACAGATACGCAGTATTTT
CASSLEPGQNLKSTDTQYF
>TRBV24-1|TRBD2|NA|TRBJ2-5
TGTGCCACCAGTGATTTTCGGGGGGGCCTGGAGACCCAGTACTTC
CATSDFRGGLETQYF
>TRBV5-1|TRBD2|NA|TRBJ2-2
TGCGCCAGCACTAGCGGGGGGGCGAACACCGGGGAGCTGTTTTTT
CASTSGGANTGELFF
>TRBV7-9|NA|few|TRBJ1-1
TGTGCCAGCAGCCCTACACTGACAGGGAACACTGAAGCTTTCTTT
CASSPTLTGNTEAFF
>TRBV9|TRBD2|NA|TRBJ2-3
TGTGCCAGCAGCGTATCGGCGGGGGGCTACACAGATACGCAGTATTTT
CASSVSAGGYTDTQYF
>TRBV19|NA|NA|TRBJ2-6
TGTGCCAGTAGCCCCTCGCTTGATGGGAGCTCTGGGGCCAACGTCCTGACTTTC
CASSPSLDGSSGANVLTF
>TRBV5-1|NA|NA|TRBJ1-1
TGCGCCAGCAGCTTCGTGGGGGAGGGAACTGAAGCTTTCTTT
CASSFVGEGTEAFF
>TRBV21-1|NA|NA|TRBJ1-5
TGTGCCAGCAGCCAGCGGAGCAACAATCAGCCCCAGCATTTT
CASSQRSNNQPQHF
>TRBV7-8|TRBD1|few|TRBJ1-6
TGTGCCAGCAGCTTAGGGACAGGCCATAATTCACCCCTCCACTTT
CASSLGTGHNSPLHF
>TRBV7-9|NA|NA|TRBJ2-4
TGTGCCAGCAGCTCCCCCTCGGCAGGCACCAAAAACATTCAGTACTTC
CASSSPSAGTKNIQYF
>TRBV7-8|TRBD2|once|TRBJ2-1
TGTGCCAGCAGCTTAGCGACTAGCGGGGGCCGCTCCTACAATGAGCAGTTCTTC
CASSLATSGGRSYNEQFF
>TRBV6-5|NA|NA|TRBJ1-2
TGTGCCAGCAGTTACAGGGGGACCGGGACGGAGAAAGGCTACACCTTC
CASSYRGTGTEKGYTF
>TRBV6-6|NA|NA|TRBJ1-4
TGTGCCAGCAGTCCCGGGACTGCCCGGCGGACTAATGAAAAACTGTTTTTT
CASSPGTARRTNEKLFF
>TRBV7-9|TRBD1|few|TRBJ1-2
TGTGCCAGCACACAGGGGGCGTCTGGCTACACCTTC
CASTQGASGYTF
>TRBV7-2|TRBD2|NA|TRBJ2-3
TGTGCCAGCAGCCCGCTAGCGGGGGGCTCCGCAGATACGCAGTATTTT
CASSPLAGGSADTQYF
>TRBV9|NA|NA|TRBJ2-2
TGTGCCAGCCGCCACGGACAGACGTCCGGGGAGCTGTTTTTT
CASRHGQTSGELFF
>TRBV9|TRBD1|NA|TRBJ1-6
TGTGCCAGCAGCAAAGGACAGGGACGGAATTCACCCCTCCACTTT
CASSKGQGRNSPLHF
>TRBV6-5|TRBD2|NA|TRBJ2-2
TGTGCCAGCAGGACTAGCGGAGGAAGCGGGGAGCTGTTTTTT
CASRTSGGSGELFF
>TRBV4-2|TRBD1|NA|TRBJ1-1
TGTGCCAGCAGCCAAGATATGGGACAGGGAAAAACTTTCTTT
CASSQDMGQGKTFF
>TRBV9|NA|NA|TRBJ2-3
TGTGCCAGCAGCGTAGCTGCGGGACTGAACACAGATACGCAGTATTTT
CASSVAAGLNTDTQYF
>TRBV5-6|NA|NA|TRBJ2-3
TGTGCCAGCAGCTTGACCGCGGATACGCAGTATTTT
CASSLTADTQYF
>TRBV9|NA|once|TRBJ1-4
TGTGCCAGCAGCGTAGACGGGGGTCAGGCTAATGAAAAACTGTTTTTT
CASSVDGGQANEKLFF
>TRBV19|NA|once|TRBJ1-1
TGTGCCAGTAGTATCCGCAGGAACACTGAAGCTTTCTTT
CASSIRRNTEAFF
>TRBV6-5|TRBD1|NA|TRBJ1-1
TGTGCCAGCAGACCCCGGACAGGGAATTCTGAAGCTTTCTTT
CASRPRTGNSEAFF
>TRBV12-3/TRBV12-4|NA|NA|TRBJ2-1
TGTGCCAGCAGTTTAGCAGGGGATGAGCAGTTCTTC
CASSLAGDEQFF
>TRBV4-2|TRBD1|few|TRBJ1-3
TGTGCCAGCAGCCAAGAGACAGGGACTGGAAACACCATATATTTT
CASSQETGTGNTIYF